The T cell receptor (beta chain) described here comes from a study of blood T cell repertoires in COVID-19. For the study at large: Specimens from acute and convalescent COVID-19 originated in the United States, Italy and Spain. T cells, B-cell-depleted T cells, or PBMCs provided the cDNA or gDNA that served as material.

One Seattle source followed patients from active infection through their disease course. As to this clone: At the DNA level, this CDR3 is encoded by other sequences in the same sample as well.

V shed 6 bases and J shed 4 bases, with 10 bases lying between them. Germline V gives CDR1 MNHEY, CDR2 SMNVEV (reference sequence). The CDR3 length is 13 residues. As processed by the authors: Amplified reference gene primers provided the basis for estimating nucleated cell counts. Generated by immunoSEQ multiplex PCR, the TCRdb table keeps only in-frame clones and is missing some. V, J and clone size are those of that table, while D and trimming were read from the DNA. The table lists roughly 340,000 clones, 88% of them singletons, with 6% to 8.5% in the top ten. This clonotype originated in a woman aged 70 to 79 with COVID-19, enrolled during active disease. The sequenced sample was peripheral blood. The rearrangement uses TRBV27 and TRBJ1-5; D may be TRBD1 (5 bases). CDR3 sequence: CASSPTGNQPQHF. As DNA, the CDR3 is TGTGCCAGCAGCCCAACAGGAAATCAGCCCCAGCATTTT.